These 24 T cell receptor beta chains came from one sample sequenced in a study of OX40 agonist ivuxolimab in advanced cancers. Method: immunoSEQ multiplex PCR; TCRdb's copy keeps in-frame clones and lacks some. The table lists tens of thousands of clones, about 88% of them singletons. Sequenced here: CD4+ or CD8+ T cells sorted from blood, sampled in a trial of the OX40 agonist ivuxolimab. Source of these receptors: an adult with an advanced solid tumor such as melanoma, head and neck, liver or kidney cancer.

The chain links TRBV5-6 to TRBJ2-3; 7 bases align to TRBD1. The germline V gene encodes CDR1 SGHDT and CDR2 YYEEEE. V was clipped by 2 bases and J by 3 bases; unmatched bases: 3. The CDR3 loop spans 14 amino acids. CDR3 protein: CASSFQQGTDTQYF. The CDR3 DNA is TGTGCCAGCAGCTTCCAACAGGGGACAGATACGCAGTATTTT.

The chain has TRBV5-1 and TRBJ1-1; D remains unclear. The V gene's germline CDR1 is SGHRS and CDR2 YFSETQ. The V and J ends lost 1 base and 1 base respectively, with 11 bases between them. The CDR3 consists of 15 residues. The chain's CDR3 is CASSLNSGRNTEAFF. DNA of the CDR3: TGCGCCAGCAGCTTGAATAGTGGGAGGAACACTGAAGCTTTCTTT.

The chain joins TRBV11-1 to TRBJ2-5; unclear D gene. The CDR3 extends over 16 amino acids. Germline CDR1 reads SGHAT; CDR2 reads FQDESV (reference sequence). The germline V and J ends were trimmed by 5 bases and 1 base, with 17 bases remaining between them. Here the CDR3 reads CASSPGQHYAQETQYF. The CDR3 coding sequence is TGTGCCAGCAGCCCAGGTCAGCACTACGCCCAAGAGACCCAGTACTTC.

V gene TRBV7-6 combines with J gene TRBJ1-4; D possibly corresponds to TRBD1 (5 bases). This CDR3 spans 17 amino acids. The germline gives CDR1 SGHVS, CDR2 FNYEAQ. V lost 1 base and J lost 2, with 14 bases in between. CDR3 sequence: CASSLVRGRDTNEKLFF. CDR3 coding DNA: TGTGCCAGCAGCTTAGTTCGCGGCCGGGACACTAATGAAAAACTGTTTTTT.

This chain connects TRBV5-5 to TRBJ2-2, with D perhaps TRBD1 or TRBD2 (6 bases each). Germline-derived CDR1 and CDR2 are SGHKS and YYEKEE (reference sequence). Trimming removed 3 bases at V and 0 bases at J, with 15 bases between. This CDR3 comprises 17 residues. This CDR3 is CASSSLFRGPNTGELFF. CDR3 DNA sequence: TGTGCCAGCAGCTCTCTTTTTCGGGGGCCGAACACCGGGGAGCTGTTTTTT.

V gene TRBV5-6 combines with J gene TRBJ2-5; TRBD1 aligns across 8 bases. Germline V gene sequence: CDR1 SGHDT, CDR2 YYEEEE. The CDR3 covers 14 residues. Trimming removed 0 bases from V and 2 bases from J; junction bases left unmatched: 0. CDR3 protein: CASSLDRGQETQYF. Here the CDR3 DNA reads TGTGCCAGCAGCTTGGACAGGGGGCAAGAGACCCAGTACTTC.

The genes are TRBV6-5 and TRBJ1-5; D is uncertain. This CDR3 contains 12 residues. Trimming stripped 7 bases from V and 4 bases from J, with 8 bases between. The germline gives CDR1 MNHEY, CDR2 SVGAGI. This chain's CDR3 is CASKERNQPQHF. CDR3 DNA: TGTGCCAGCAAGGAGCGGAATCAGCCCCAGCATTTT.

CDR3 protein: CASSSFNLVHTEAFF. CDR3 DNA: TGTGCCAGCAGTTCCTTCAACTTGGTCCACACTGAAGCTTTCTTT. The chain carries TRBV6-5 and TRBJ1-1; no clear D gene. V lost 4 bases, J lost 3 bases, and 15 bases lay in between. The CDR3 covers 15 residues. The germline CDR1 and CDR2 sequences are MNHEY and SVGAGI.

The chain uses TRBV29-1 and TRBJ1-2; tentatively, D is TRBD1 (6 bases). V gave up 3 bases and J gave up 8 bases, with 19 bases separating them. The CDR3 runs to 14 residues. The V gene's germline CDR1 is SQVTM and CDR2 ANQGSEA. The CDR3: CSVDQEGHLWGYTF. The CDR3 region has the DNA TGCAGCGTTGATCAGGAGGGACACCTATGGGGCTACACCTTC.

The chain is built from TRBV7-2 and TRBJ2-1; TRBD1 is a possible D gene (6 bases). V lost 5 bases, J lost 3 bases, and 8 bases lay in between. Per the germline V gene, CDR1 is SGHTA and CDR2 is FQGNSA. The CDR3 runs to 13 residues. The CDR3 loop reads CASSPDSYNEQFF. CDR3 sequence (DNA): TGTGCCAGCAGCCCGGACAGCTACAATGAGCAGTTCTTC.

The chain employs TRBV29-1 and TRBJ1-4, with a possible D match to TRBD1 (6 bases). The CDR3 consists of 13 residues. The germline V and J ends were trimmed by 7 bases and 4 bases, with 13 bases remaining between them. Germline CDR1 SQVTM, CDR2 ANQGSEA. The CDR3 bases are TGCAGCGGGCTCGAAGGGGGTAATGAAAAACTGTTTTTT. Translated, it gives CSGLEGGNEKLFF.

The chain recombines TRBV11-3 with TRBJ2-2; D unclear. V dropped 1 base and J dropped 1 base, with 4 bases sitting between them. Germline CDR1 is SGHNT and CDR2 is YENEEA. The CDR3 runs 14 residues. The DNA of the CDR3 is TGTGCCAGCAGCTTAGTAGGGAACACCGGGGAGCTGTTTTTT. Encoded protein: CASSLVGNTGELFF.

The CDR3 region is CASSLDYTGELFF. The CDR3 DNA reads as TGCGCCAGCAGCTTGGATTACACCGGGGAGCTGTTTTTT. J is TRBJ2-2 and V is TRBV5-1; no clear D gene. V lost 0 bases and J lost 3, with 3 bases in between. This CDR3 has 13 residues. Germline CDR1 SGHRS, CDR2 YFSETQ.

The V and J genes are TRBV7-9 and TRBJ2-1; 12 bases match TRBD2. With 4 bases clipped from V and 9 bases from J, the junction kept 4 bases outside the gene matches. The V gene's germline CDR1 is SEHNR and CDR2 FQNEAQ (reference sequence). This CDR3 region has 14 residues. CDR3 in DNA: TGTGCCAGCAGCTCTAGCGGGGGGGCCCGTGAGCAGTTCTTC. Its protein product is CASSSSGGAREQFF.

The rearrangement links TRBV4-2 to TRBJ1-1, with D tentatively TRBD1 (5 bases). Germline values: CDR1 LGHNA, CDR2 YNFKEQ. V lost 1 base and J 2 bases, leaving 11 bases between the germline ends. The CDR3 length is 15 residues. This CDR3 is CASSQVDRINTEAFF. Written as DNA, the CDR3 is TGTGCCAGCAGCCAAGTTGACAGAATTAACACTGAAGCTTTCTTT.

The J gene is TRBJ1-2, the V gene TRBV6-1; TRBD1 matches 7 bases. The CDR3 runs to 15 residues. With 1 base clipped from V and 7 bases from J, the junction kept 9 bases outside the gene matches. Germline V gene sequence: CDR1 MNHNS, CDR2 SASEGT. In DNA, the CDR3 is TGTGCCAGCAGTGAAGACATACAGGGGTGGGGTGGCTACACCTTC. Its protein is CASSEDIQGWGGYTF.

This chain joins TRBV9 and TRBJ2-7; 8 nucleotides match TRBD1. CDR3 length equals 18 residues. The germline CDR1 and CDR2 sequences are SGDLS and YYNGEE. The trim removed 4 bases at V and 1 base at J, leaving 16 bases unmatched. CDR3: CASSPRAKPGQASYEQYF. DNA for the CDR3: TGTGCCAGCAGCCCCCGAGCAAAACCGGGACAGGCATCCTACGAGCAGTACTTC.

This chain's CDR3 is CASSLIRNTEAFF. CDR3 sequence (DNA): TGTGCCAGCAGCTTAATTAGGAACACTGAAGCTTTCTTT. The V gene is TRBV7-6, the J gene TRBJ1-1; the D is unclear. This CDR3 is 13 amino acids long. V lost 2 bases to trimming and J lost 1 base, with 5 bases between them. CDR1 is SGHVS and CDR2 is FNYEAQ in the germline V gene.

The chain has TRBV11-2 and TRBJ2-1; D may be TRBD1 or TRBD2 (6 bases each). This CDR3 contains 14 residues. The germline V and J ends were trimmed by 2 bases and 4 bases, with 9 bases remaining between them. Germline CDR1 and CDR2: SGHAT and FQNNGV. CDR3 bases: TGTGCCAGCAGCTTACCGGGGGCTTACAATGAGCAGTTCTTC. This codes for CASSLPGAYNEQFF.

The gene calls are TRBV4-2 and TRBJ2-3; 8 nucleotides align to TRBD2. This CDR3 comprises 16 residues. The germline V gene has CDR1 LGHNA and CDR2 YNFKEQ. Trimming at V came to 0 bases and at J to 6 bases, leaving 8 bases not matched to a gene. The DNA of the CDR3 is TGTGCCAGCAGCCAAGATAGAGCGGGGGCCCGCGATACGCAGTATTTT. It codes for CASSQDRAGARDTQYF.

The gene calls are TRBV7-2 and TRBJ2-3, with D possibly being TRBD1 or TRBD2 (6 bases each). V dropped 8 bases and J dropped 1 base, with 19 bases sitting between them. The V gene's germline CDR1 is SGHTA and CDR2 FQGNSA. There are 16 residues in the CDR3. CDR3 in amino acids: CASRPRRGARTDTQYF. In nucleotides, the CDR3 is TGTGCCAGCCGACCGAGGAGGGGGGCCCGCACAGATACGCAGTATTTT. Full variable domain (missing parts from reference TRBV7-2 and TRBJ2-3): GAGVSQSPSNKVTEKGKDVELRCDPISGHTALYWYRQSLGQGLEFLIYFQGNSAPDKSGLPSDRFSAERTGGSVSTLTIQRTQQEDSAVYLCASRPRRGARTDTQYFGPGTRLTVL.

The chain has TRBV30 and TRBJ2-2; TRBD1 or TRBD2 may be the D gene (5 bases each). Trimming left V 3 bases short and J 1 base short, with 6 bases between. This CDR3 contains 13 residues. Germline CDR1 reads GTSNPN; CDR2 reads SVGIG (reference sequence). The CDR3 coding sequence is TGTGCCTGGAGGAGGGGGAACACCGGGGAGCTGTTTTTT. Its translation: CAWRRGNTGELFF.

The V gene is TRBV5-1, the J gene TRBJ1-1; D uncertain. From germline, CDR1 is SGHRS and CDR2 YFSETQ. CDR3 length: 13 residues. The V end was cut by 7 bases, the J end by 3 bases, with 13 bases between. The DNA of the CDR3 is TGCGCCAGCTTTTTGAGGTCCGACACTGAAGCTTTCTTT. Its protein product is CASFLRSDTEAFF.

CDR3 nucleotide sequence: TGTGCCTGGAAGAGGGGCATGAACACTGAAGCTTTCTTT. Translating gives CAWKRGMNTEAFF. The chain carries TRBV30 and TRBJ1-1, with a possible D match to TRBD1 (5 bases). The ends were cut back, 4 bases at V and 0 bases at J, with 9 bases in the middle. The CDR3 has 13 amino acids. CDR1 and CDR2 from the germline V gene are GTSNPN and SVGIG (reference sequence).